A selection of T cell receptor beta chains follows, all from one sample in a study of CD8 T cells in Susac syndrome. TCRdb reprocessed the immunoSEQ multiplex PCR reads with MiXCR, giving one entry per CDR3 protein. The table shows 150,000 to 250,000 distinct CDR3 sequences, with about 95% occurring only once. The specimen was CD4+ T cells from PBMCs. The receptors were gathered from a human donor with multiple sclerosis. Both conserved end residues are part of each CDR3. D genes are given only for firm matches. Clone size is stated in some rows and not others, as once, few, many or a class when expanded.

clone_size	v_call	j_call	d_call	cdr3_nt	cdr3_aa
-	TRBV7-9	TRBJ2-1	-	TGTGCCAGCAGCTTAGAGAGGGTGTCCTACAATGAGCAGTTCTTC	CASSLERVSYNEQFF
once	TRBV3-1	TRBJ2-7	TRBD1	TGTGCCAGCAGCCCCCGGGACAGGCGCAGCGAGCAGTACTTC	CASSPRDRRSEQYF
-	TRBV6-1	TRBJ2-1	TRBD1	TGTGCCAGCAGGGAATGGGGACAGGGGGCTGGCAATGAGCAGTTCTTC	CASREWGQGAGNEQFF
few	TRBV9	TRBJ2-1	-	TGTGCCAGCAGCGTGGCCTCCTCCTACAATGAGCAGTTCTTC	CASSVASSYNEQFF
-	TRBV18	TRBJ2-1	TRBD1	TGTGCCAGCTCACCACAAGCTATGGCAGGGGGCCACAATGAGCAGTTCTTC	CASSPQAMAGGHNEQFF
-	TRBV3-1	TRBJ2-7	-	TGTGCCAGCAGCCCAACGGAGAGGGCCTACGAGCAGTACTTC	CASSPTERAYEQYF
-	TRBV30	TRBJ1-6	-	TGTGCCTGGAGTGTACAGGGAGGACCCCTCCACTTT	CAWSVQGGPLHF
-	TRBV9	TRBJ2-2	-	TGTGCCAGCAGCGTGGCCCCGATAGAAACCGGGGAGCTGTTTTTT	CASSVAPIETGELFF
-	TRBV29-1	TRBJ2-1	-	TGCAGCGTTGTCCCTCGGGAGTTACTTTACAATGAGCAGTTCTTC	CSVVPRELLYNEQFF
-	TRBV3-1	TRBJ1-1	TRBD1	TGTGCCAGCAGCCAACAGGGGGCCGCTGAAGCTTTCTTT	CASSQQGAAEAFF
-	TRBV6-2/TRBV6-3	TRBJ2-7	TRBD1	TGTGCCAGCAGTTACTCGAGACAGGGGGCTTCCTACGAGCAGTACTTC	CASSYSRQGASYEQYF
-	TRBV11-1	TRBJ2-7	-	TGTGCCAGCAGCTTTTTGTCCCCAGGGGGCAGGGCGGGAGCCCCCTACGAGCAGTACTTC	CASSFLSPGGRAGAPYEQYF
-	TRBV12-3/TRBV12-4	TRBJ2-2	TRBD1	TGTGCCAGCAGTGACAGGGGTACCGGGGAGCTGTTTTTT	CASSDRGTGELFF
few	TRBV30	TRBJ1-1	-	TGTGCCTGGAGTGTAGGGGCAGCAGCTTTCTTT	CAWSVGAAAFF
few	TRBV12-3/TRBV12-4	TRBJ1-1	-	TGTGCCAGCGGCCGGACGGGAAACACTGAAGCTTTCTTT	CASGRTGNTEAFF
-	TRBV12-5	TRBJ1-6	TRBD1	TGTGCTAGTGGTTTGGGACAGGGATCGGATTCACCCCTCCACTTT	CASGLGQGSDSPLHF
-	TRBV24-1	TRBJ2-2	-	TGTGCCACCAGTGATTTTGACATGCCTTCCGGGGAGCTGTTTTTT	CATSDFDMPSGELFF
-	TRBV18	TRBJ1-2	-	TGTGCCAGCTCACGCAGGGCAGAGGGCTACACCTTC	CASSRRAEGYTF
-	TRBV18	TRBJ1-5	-	TGTGCCAGCTCACTCAGCAATCAGCCCCAGCATTTT	CASSLSNQPQHF
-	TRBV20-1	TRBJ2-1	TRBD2	TGCAGTACCGGGACTAGCGGGAGTGGGGCCTACAATGAGCAGTTCTTC	CSTGTSGSGAYNEQFF
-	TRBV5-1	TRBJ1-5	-	TGCGCCAGCAGCTTGAACAGCCCCAATCAGCCCCAGCATTTT	CASSLNSPNQPQHF
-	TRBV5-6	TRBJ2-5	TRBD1	TGTGCCAACCGGTCGGACAGGGGGCGGGAGACCCAGTACTTC	CANRSDRGRETQYF
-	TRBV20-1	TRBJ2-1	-	TGCAGTGGTGGGGTGAGCTCCTACAATGAGCAGTTCTTC	CSGGVSSYNEQFF
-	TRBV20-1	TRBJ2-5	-	TGCAGTGCAGGGTTTAGGGAGCAAGAGACCCAGTACTTC	CSAGFREQETQYF
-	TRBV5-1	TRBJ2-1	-	TGCGCCAGCAGCTTCCTCAGACCTAACAATGAGCAGTTCTTC	CASSFLRPNNEQFF
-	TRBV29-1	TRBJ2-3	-	TGCAGCGTTGTCCTGGCAGGGCCAAGCACAGATACGCAGTATTTT	CSVVLAGPSTDTQYF
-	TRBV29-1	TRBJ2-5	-	TGCAGCGCATCCGGGACAATGGAGACCCAGTACTTC	CSASGTMETQYF
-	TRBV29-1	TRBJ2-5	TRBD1	TGCAGCGTTGAAGGACAGGGGCGAGAGACCCAGTACTTC	CSVEGQGRETQYF
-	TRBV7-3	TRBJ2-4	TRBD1	TGTGCCAGCAGCTTACATGGGACAGATAACATTCAGTACTTC	CASSLHGTDNIQYF
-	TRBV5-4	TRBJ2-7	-	TGTGCCAGCAGCTCCCCTAGCTTCGAGCAGTACTTC	CASSSPSFEQYF
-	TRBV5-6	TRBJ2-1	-	TGTGCCAGCAGCTTGGTTGTACCCCAGGCCAATGAGCAGTTCTTC	CASSLVVPQANEQFF
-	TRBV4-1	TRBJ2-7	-	TGCGCCAGCAGCCATGGACTCCTATCCTACGAGCAGTACTTC	CASSHGLLSYEQYF
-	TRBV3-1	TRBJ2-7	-	TGTGCCAGCAGCCCCCCCTCCTACGAGCAGTACTTC	CASSPPSYEQYF
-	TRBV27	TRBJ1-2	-	TGTGCCAGCAGCATCGACGGGACCAGTTATGGCTACACCTTC	CASSIDGTSYGYTF
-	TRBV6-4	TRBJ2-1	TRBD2	TGTGCCAGCAGTGACTCCCTAGCGGGAGAATACAATGAGCAGTTCTTC	CASSDSLAGEYNEQFF
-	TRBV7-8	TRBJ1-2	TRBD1	TGTGCCAGCAGCATTACACAGGGGGCGAGTGGCTACACCTTC	CASSITQGASGYTF
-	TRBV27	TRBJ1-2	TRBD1	TGTGCCAGCAAGGACAGGGCAGATGGCTACACCTTC	CASKDRADGYTF
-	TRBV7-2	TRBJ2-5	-	TGTGCCAGCAGCTTAGTCTGGGACCCCCCAGGGACCCAGTACTTC	CASSLVWDPPGTQYF
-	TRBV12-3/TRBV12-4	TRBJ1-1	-	TGTGCCAGCACCGCACAGGCTCTGAACACTGAAGCTTTCTTT	CASTAQALNTEAFF
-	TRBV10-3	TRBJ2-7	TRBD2	TGTGCCATCACCGGACTAGCGGGAGTCGACGAGCAGTACTTC	CAITGLAGVDEQYF
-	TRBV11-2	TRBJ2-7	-	TGTGCCAGCAGCACCATGACAGCCGCCTACGAGCAGTACTTC	CASSTMTAAYEQYF
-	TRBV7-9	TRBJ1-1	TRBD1	TGTGCCAGCATCCCGGGACAGGGCCGAACTGAAGCTTTCTTT	CASIPGQGRTEAFF
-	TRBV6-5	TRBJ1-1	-	TGTGCCAGCAGCCGCCACAGGGATTCGGAAGCTTTCTTT	CASSRHRDSEAFF
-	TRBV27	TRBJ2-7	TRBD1	TGTGCCAGCAGCCGGACAGGGGTGACCGGCGAGCAGTACTTC	CASSRTGVTGEQYF
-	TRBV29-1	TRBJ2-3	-	TGCAGCGTTGAAGGTCCGGGTACGCAGTATTTT	CSVEGPGTQYF
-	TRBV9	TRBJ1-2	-	TGTGCCAGCAGCGTAGCTAACTCCTATGGCTACACCTTC	CASSVANSYGYTF
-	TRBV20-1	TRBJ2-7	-	TGCAGTGCTAGAGCTCTAGCGAGCTACGAGCAGTACTTC	CSARALASYEQYF
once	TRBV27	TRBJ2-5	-	TGTGCCAGCAGTTTGACAAGGTGGGAAGAGACCCAGTACTTC	CASSLTRWEETQYF
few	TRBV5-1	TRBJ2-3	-	TGTGCCAGCAGCTTGGAGGATACGCAGTATTTT	CASSLEDTQYF
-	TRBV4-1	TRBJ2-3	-	TGCGCCAGCAGCCAACCTATAGTGGGTCGGACAGATACGCAGTATTTT	CASSQPIVGRTDTQYF
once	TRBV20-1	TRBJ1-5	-	TGCAGTGCTGTCACCGGGGGACCCCGGGATCAGCCCCAGCATTTT	CSAVTGGPRDQPQHF
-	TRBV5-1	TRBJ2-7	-	TGCGCCAGCAGCTTCGGCTCCTCGGGATACGAGCAGTACTTC	CASSFGSSGYEQYF
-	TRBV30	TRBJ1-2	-	TGTGCCTGGACTGATACCAGGTTCAGCTACACCTTC	CAWTDTRFSYTF
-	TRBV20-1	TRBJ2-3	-	TGCAGTGCTAGACTGGGACCGAGCACAGATACGCAGTATTTT	CSARLGPSTDTQYF
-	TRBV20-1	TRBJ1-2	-	TGCAGTGCTAGAGTAGGAGGGACCGGAGGCTACACCTTC	CSARVGGTGGYTF
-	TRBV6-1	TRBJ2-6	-	TGTGCCAGCAGTGGCGGTAATGGGGCCAACGTCCTGACTTTC	CASSGGNGANVLTF
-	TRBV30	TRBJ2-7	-	TGTGCCTGGGACGCGGTCTGGGTGAAGTACTTC	CAWDAVWVKYF
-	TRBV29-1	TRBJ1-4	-	TGCAGCGTTGAAGAGGCGGACGGGCAGGTAGTTGGAAAACTGTTTTTT	CSVEEADGQVVGKLFF
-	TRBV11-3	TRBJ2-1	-	TGTGCCAGCAGCCCCCCGGGACTGCCTTACAATGAGCAGTTCTTC	CASSPPGLPYNEQFF
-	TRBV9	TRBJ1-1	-	TGTGCCAGCAGCCCTTTCGAGGCAGGCGACACTGAAGCTTTCTTT	CASSPFEAGDTEAFF